The clone carrying this T cell receptor beta chain has only a few counts. The antigen is undetermined. The data derive from a study of T cell responses to AZD1222 COVID-19 vaccine. Study-wide results and caveats: Without day 14 samples, only post-peak T cell repertoires were studied.

Repertoires were generated with immunoSEQ multiplex PCR, while TCRdb's copy carries only in-frame clones and drops some. The repertoire holds under 150,000 clones, with 88% as singletons. Looked up from germline, CDR1 is ENHRY and CDR2 is SYGVKD. Germline trimming cut 6 bases from V and 6 bases from J; bases unmatched to any gene: 4. CDR3 length: 12 residues. The chain has TRBV10-3 and TRBJ2-7, with 8 nucleotides matching TRBD2. The sequenced sample was peripheral blood, obtained on day 0 of MenACWY control vaccination. The receptor comes from an adult in good health. The CDR3 coding sequence is TGTGCCATCAGCTCGGGACTAGTCGAGCAGTACTTC. This translates into CAISSGLVEQYF.